This paragraph reports one TCR beta chain. Its antigen is unknown. The method was immunoSEQ multiplex PCR; TCRdb's version includes in-frame clones alone and lacks a portion of them. The repertoire has under 250,000 clones, approximately 90% of them found once; the top ten carry roughly 3%. These data originate in a study of Ad26.COV2.S vaccination and SARS-CoV-2 variants. Whole-study findings and limits: While placebo recipients had lower spike-specific TCR breadth, vaccine recipients had more.

V was trimmed by 6 bases and J by 5 bases, leaving 5 bases between them. The CDR3 length is 10 residues. Treatment of the sample: over 15 received Ad26.COV2.S at low or high dose, single or two shots; about five received placebo; per-sample allocation not given. After the first vaccine or placebo injection, samples were drawn on day 63. The sequence was obtained from a person aged 18-65 years who received the Ad26.COV2.S COVID-19 vaccine or a placebo. Material: peripheral blood, obtained in a trial of Ad26.COV2.S vaccine versus placebo. The chain joins TRBV12-3 or TRBV12-4 to TRBJ2-7; D is unclear. In nucleotides, the CDR3 is TGTGCCAGCAGCGGGCACGAGCAGTACTTC. As protein: CASSGHEQYF.